The 21 T cell receptor beta chains listed next were all sequenced from one sample in a study of cytotoxic CD8 clonotypes in ibrutinib-treated CLL. Produced via immunoSEQ multiplex PCR; TCRdb's table is partial and in-frame only. The sample consists of some 170,000 clones, approximately 90% of them appearing once. Material: PBMCs, obtained at disease progression, from a patient treated with ibrutinib. The receptors here all came from a human donor with chronic lymphocytic leukemia.

This clone was counted once. The CDR3 DNA reads as TGTGCCAGCAGCTCCGGGACAGGACTACTGTTTTTT. Protein sequence: CASSSGTGLLFF. The rearrangement uses TRBV5-6 and TRBJ1-4; 8 bases fit TRBD1. Germline CDR1 is SGHDT and CDR2 is YYEEEE. The CDR3 runs 12 residues. V lost 3 bases and J lost 13; bases outside the gene matches: 5.

The V and J genes are TRBV5-6 and TRBJ2-7; D is perhaps TRBD1 (6 bases). The V gene lost 0 bases and the J gene lost 3 bases, with 13 bases spanning the gap. This CDR3 is built from 15 residues. Germline CDR1 SGHDT, CDR2 YYEEEE. In DNA form, the CDR3 reads TGTGCCAGCAGCTTGGCGGGACAAGTCATCTACGAGCAGTACTTC. It yields the protein CASSLAGQVIYEQYF.

This chain connects TRBV7-9 to TRBJ1-5, with D hard to call. Germline V gene data show CDR1 as SEHNR and CDR2 as FQNEAQ (reference sequence). CDR3 size: 12 residues. The V gene lost 1 base and the J gene lost 9 bases, with 7 bases spanning the gap. CDR3 amino acids: CASSLDLGPQHF. DNA of the CDR3: TGTGCCAGCAGCTTAGACTTAGGGCCCCAGCATTTT.

This chain uses TRBV7-2 with TRBJ1-2; 10 nucleotides match TRBD1. Germline values: CDR1 SGHTA, CDR2 FQGNSA. CDR3 length: 15 amino acids. V shed 0 bases, J shed 6 bases, and the junction held 4 bases outside the gene matches. For the CDR3, the DNA is TGTGCCAGCAGCTTAGCCCCGACAGGGGGCCATGGCTACACCTTC. This translates into CASSLAPTGGHGYTF.

V and J are TRBV9 and TRBJ1-1, with D uncertain. V was trimmed by 0 bases and J by 0 bases, leaving 9 bases between them. CDR3 length: 15 residues. CDR1 SGDLS and CDR2 YYNGEE come from the germline V gene. CDR3 in amino acids: CASSVELGMNTEAFF. CDR3 sequence (DNA): TGTGCCAGCAGCGTAGAGCTAGGAATGAACACTGAAGCTTTCTTT.

The chain links TRBV7-8 to TRBJ2-7; D might be TRBD2 (6 bases). The CDR3 loop spans 16 amino acids. Germline assignment: CDR1 SGHVS and CDR2 FQNEAQ. V dropped 6 bases and J dropped 6 bases, with 24 bases sitting between them. DNA of the CDR3: TGTGCCAGCAGGCTTCGACCCGGGACTGTAATCGGCGAGCAGTACTTC. Translating it yields CASRLRPGTVIGEQYF.

The chain is built from TRBV4-3 and TRBJ1-5; TRBD1 might be the D (5 bases). Germline V gene lookup returns CDR1 LGHNA and CDR2 YSLEER. The V end was cut by 4 bases, the J end by 6 bases, with 13 bases between. The CDR3 extends over 14 amino acids. This CDR3 is CASSPSPGRQPQHF. The CDR3, as DNA: TGCGCCAGCAGCCCTAGTCCAGGGCGTCAGCCCCAGCATTTT.

The chain links TRBV5-5 to TRBJ2-7, with D unclear. The CDR3 loop spans 13 amino acids. Germline lookup yields CDR1 SGHKS and CDR2 YYEKEE (reference sequence). Trimming removed 4 bases at V and 2 bases at J, with 10 bases between. CDR3 in DNA: TGTGCCAGCAGCCAGGCAGGTGCCTACGAGCAGTACTTC. Encoded protein: CASSQAGAYEQYF.

The chain combines TRBV6-5 with TRBJ2-1; 12 bases match TRBD2. Trimming took 4 bases from V and 9 from J; bases not matched to a gene: 7. Germline CDR1 MNHEY, CDR2 SVGAGI. The CDR3 is 15 amino acids. This chain's CDR3 is CASSSTSGRMAEQFF. The CDR3 DNA is TGTGCCAGCAGTTCAACTAGCGGGAGGATGGCTGAGCAGTTCTTC.

The CDR3 reads CAWSSSGGRETQYF. DNA for the CDR3: TGTGCCTGGAGTAGTAGCGGAGGACGAGAGACCCAGTACTTC. The V and J genes are TRBV30 and TRBJ2-5, with D possibly being TRBD2 (6 bases). The V end was cut by 2 bases, the J end by 4 bases, with 14 bases between. CDR1 GTSNPN and CDR2 SVGIG come from the germline V gene (reference sequence). The CDR3 length is 14 residues.

The CDR3 sequence is CASSITYRGVRDTEAFF. CDR3 in DNA: TGTGCCAGTAGTATCACCTACAGGGGAGTTCGGGACACTGAAGCTTTCTTT. The chain recombines TRBV19 with TRBJ1-1, with 7 bases fitting TRBD1. V dropped 3 bases and J dropped 3; count of bases not matched to a gene: 13. The germline CDR1 and CDR2 sequences are LNHDA and SQIVND (reference sequence). The length of the CDR3 is 17 residues.

This chain connects TRBV11-3 to TRBJ2-1; 12 bases map to TRBD2. This CDR3 spans 17 amino acids. After removal of 5 bases from V and 5 bases from J, the junction contained 10 bases not matched to a gene. CDR1 is SGHNT and CDR2 is YENEEA in the germline V gene. The CDR3 DNA sequence: TGTGCCAGCAGCATACGGACTAGCGGGGTGACTAACAATGAGCAGTTCTTC. Translated: CASSIRTSGVTNNEQFF.

J is TRBJ1-5 and V is TRBV5-1; D is ambiguous. Germline V CDR1 and CDR2: SGHRS, YFSETQ. CDR3 size: 13 residues. V gave up 0 bases and J gave up 0 bases, with 1 base separating them. Here the CDR3 reads CASSLGSNQPQHF. CDR3 nucleotide sequence: TGCGCCAGCAGCTTGGGTAGCAATCAGCCCCAGCATTTT.

The J gene is TRBJ2-7, the V gene TRBV5-1; D is possibly TRBD2 (7 bases). Germline V CDR1 and CDR2: SGHRS, YFSETQ. Trimming stripped 0 bases from V and 3 bases from J, with 19 bases between. The CDR3 contains 17 residues. The DNA for the CDR3 is TGCGCCAGCAGCTTGGCCAGGGGTACAGCGGGGTACTACGAGCAGTACTTC. Its translation: CASSLARGTAGYYEQYF.

CDR3 DNA sequence: TGTGCCAGCAGCTCAACAGGTCCAGGAAACACCATATATTTT. It specifies CASSSTGPGNTIYF. The chain couples TRBV5-4 to TRBJ1-3; weak D call: TRBD1 (5 bases). Germline assignment: CDR1 SGHNT and CDR2 YYREEE (reference sequence). This CDR3 is 14 amino acids long. Between the trimmed V and J ends, which lost 3 bases and 4 bases, there was a span of 11 bases.

The J gene is TRBJ1-2, the V gene TRBV19; 10 positions agree with TRBD1. The ends lost 4 bases at V and 4 bases at J; junction bases unmatched: 6. The CDR3 contains 15 residues. Looked up from germline, CDR1 is LNHDA and CDR2 is SQIVND (reference sequence). DNA of the CDR3: TGTGCCAGTAGTACGTCCCGGGACAGGGGCTATGGCTACACCTTC. It specifies CASSTSRDRGYGYTF. Full variable domain (outside the CDR3, taken from reference TRBV19 and TRBJ1-2): DGGITQSPKYLFRKEGQNVTLSCEQNLNHDAMYWYRQDPGQGLRLIYYSQIVNDFQKGDIAEGYSVSREKKESFPLTVTSAQKNPTAFYLCASSTSRDRGYGYTFGSGTRLTVV.

This clone was observed a handful of times. V usage is TRBV14 and J usage is TRBJ2-1; TRBD2 might be the D (5 bases). Trimming pared 4 bases from V and 5 bases from J, leaving 12 bases between. CDR1 SGHDN and CDR2 FVKESK come from the germline V gene. The length of the CDR3 is 14 residues. The CDR3 bases are TGTGCCAGCAGCCCGAGCGGAGGTCACAATGAGCAGTTCTTC. Protein product: CASSPSGGHNEQFF.

The V and J genes are TRBV6-5 and TRBJ2-7, with D possibly being TRBD2 (5 bases). Trimming cost V 0 bases and J 5 bases, with 17 bases left between them. The CDR3 totals 16 residues. Germline lookup yields CDR1 MNHEY and CDR2 SVGAGI. CDR3 amino acids: CASSYSIRLPGNEQYF. The CDR3 DNA reads as TGTGCCAGCAGTTACTCTATCCGACTCCCGGGGAACGAGCAGTACTTC.

This sequence joins TRBV2 and TRBJ2-1; TRBD2 matches at 7 bases. This CDR3 spans 14 amino acids. Germline-derived CDR1 and CDR2 are SNHLY and FYNNEI. J was trimmed by 4 bases and V by 11 bases; bases with no gene match: 11. The CDR3 sequence: CASRRREGYNEQFF. In DNA form, the CDR3 reads TGTGCCTCCCGACGGAGGGAGGGATACAATGAGCAGTTCTTC. The whole variable domain, filled in from reference TRBV2 and TRBJ2-1, reads EPEVTQTPSHQVTQMGQEVILRCVPISNHLYFYWYRQILGQKVEFLVSFYNNEISEKSEIFDDQFSVERPDGSNFTLKIRSTKLEDSAMYFCASRRREGYNEQFFGPGTRLTVL.

The chain uses TRBV7-9 and TRBJ2-3; unclear D gene. Trimming removed 1 base at V and 2 bases at J, with 16 bases between. This CDR3 is 17 amino acids long. Germline assignment: CDR1 SEHNR and CDR2 FQNEAQ (reference sequence). The CDR3 DNA sequence: TGTGCCAGCAGCTTAGGGTGGGTCATCCAAGCCACAGATACGCAGTATTTT. It yields the protein CASSLGWVIQATDTQYF. The full variable domain, with the rest looked up from reference TRBV7-9 and TRBJ2-3, is DTGVSQNPRHKITKRGQNVTFRCDPISEHNRLYWYRQTLGQGPEFLTYFQNEAQLEKSRLLSDRFSAERPKGSFSTLEIQRTEQGDSAMYLCASSLGWVIQATDTQYFGPGTRLTVL.

The table lists this clone with a few counts. This sequence joins TRBV30 and TRBJ1-1; the D gene is possibly TRBD1 (6 bases). Trimming removed 0 bases at V and 7 bases at J, with 6 bases between. Germline loops: CDR1 GTSNPN, CDR2 SVGIG (reference sequence). The CDR3 runs to 11 residues. CDR3 sequence: CAWSVQGEAFF. In DNA, the CDR3 is TGTGCCTGGAGTGTACAGGGTGAAGCTTTCTTT.